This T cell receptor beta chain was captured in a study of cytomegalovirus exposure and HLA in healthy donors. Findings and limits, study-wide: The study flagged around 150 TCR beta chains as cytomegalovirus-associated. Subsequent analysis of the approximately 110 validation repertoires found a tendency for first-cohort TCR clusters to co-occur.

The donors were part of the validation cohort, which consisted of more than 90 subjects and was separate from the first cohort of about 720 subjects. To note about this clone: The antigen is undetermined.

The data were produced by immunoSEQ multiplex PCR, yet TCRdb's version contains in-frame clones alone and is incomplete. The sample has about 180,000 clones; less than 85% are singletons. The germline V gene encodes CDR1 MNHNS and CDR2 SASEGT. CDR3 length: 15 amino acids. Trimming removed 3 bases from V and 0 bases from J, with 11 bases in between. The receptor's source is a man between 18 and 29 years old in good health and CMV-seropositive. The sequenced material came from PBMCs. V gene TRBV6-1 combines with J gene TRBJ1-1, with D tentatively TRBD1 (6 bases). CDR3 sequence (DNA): TGTGCCAGCAGTGATGGGACACGTATGAACACTGAAGCTTTCTTT. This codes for CASSDGTRMNTEAFF.